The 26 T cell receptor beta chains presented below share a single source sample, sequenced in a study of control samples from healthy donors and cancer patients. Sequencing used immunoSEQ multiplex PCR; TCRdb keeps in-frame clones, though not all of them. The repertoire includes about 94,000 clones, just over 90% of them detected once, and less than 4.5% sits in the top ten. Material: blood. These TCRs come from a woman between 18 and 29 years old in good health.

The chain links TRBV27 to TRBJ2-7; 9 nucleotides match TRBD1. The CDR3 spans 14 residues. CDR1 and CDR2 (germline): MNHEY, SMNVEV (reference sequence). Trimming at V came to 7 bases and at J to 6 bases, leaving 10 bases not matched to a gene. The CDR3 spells CASTSGTGQSEQYF. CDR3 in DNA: TGTGCCAGCACATCCGGGACAGGGCAAAGCGAGCAGTACTTC.

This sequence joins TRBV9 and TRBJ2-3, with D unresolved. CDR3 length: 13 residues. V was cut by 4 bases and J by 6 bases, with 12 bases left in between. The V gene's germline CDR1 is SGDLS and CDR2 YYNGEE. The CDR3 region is CASSPDQEDTQYF. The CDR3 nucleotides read TGTGCCAGCAGCCCAGACCAAGAGGATACGCAGTATTTT. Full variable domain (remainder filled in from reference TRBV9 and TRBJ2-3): DSGVTQTPKHLITATGQRVTLRCSPRSGDLSVYWYQQSLDQGLQFLIQYYNGEERAKGNILERFSAQQFPDLHSELNLSSLELGDSALYFCASSPDQEDTQYFGPGTRLTVL.

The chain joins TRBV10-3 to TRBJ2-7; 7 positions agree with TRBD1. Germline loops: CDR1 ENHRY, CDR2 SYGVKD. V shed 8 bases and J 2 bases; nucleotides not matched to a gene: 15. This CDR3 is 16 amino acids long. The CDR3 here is CAILQTETGSPYEQYF. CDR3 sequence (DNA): TGTGCCATCTTACAGACCGAGACAGGGTCGCCCTACGAGCAGTACTTC.

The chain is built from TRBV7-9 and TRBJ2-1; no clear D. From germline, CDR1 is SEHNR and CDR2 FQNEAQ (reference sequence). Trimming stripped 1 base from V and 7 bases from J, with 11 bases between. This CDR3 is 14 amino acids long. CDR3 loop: CASSLVLDGNEQFF. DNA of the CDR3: TGTGCCAGCAGCTTAGTGCTAGATGGTAATGAGCAGTTCTTC.

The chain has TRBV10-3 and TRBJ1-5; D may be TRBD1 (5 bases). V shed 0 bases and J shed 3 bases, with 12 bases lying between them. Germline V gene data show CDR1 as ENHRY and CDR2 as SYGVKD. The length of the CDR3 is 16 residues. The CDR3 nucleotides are TGTGCCATCAGTGAGTCTCGGGGGGAGGACAATCAGCCCCAGCATTTT. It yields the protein CAISESRGEDNQPQHF.

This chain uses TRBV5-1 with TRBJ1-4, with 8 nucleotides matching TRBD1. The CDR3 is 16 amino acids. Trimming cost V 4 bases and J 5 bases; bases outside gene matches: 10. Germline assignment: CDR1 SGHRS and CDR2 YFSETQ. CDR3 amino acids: CASSNELQGGNEKLFF. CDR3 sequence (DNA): TGCGCCAGCAGCAACGAACTACAGGGGGGGAATGAAAAACTGTTTTTT.

The CDR3 sequence: CASSGQDYGYTF. The DNA for the CDR3 is TGTGCCAGCAGTGGACAGGACTATGGCTACACCTTC. The chain carries TRBV2 and TRBJ1-2, with D possibly TRBD1 on 6 matching bases. The germline CDR1 and CDR2 sequences are SNHLY and FYNNEI. The CDR3 extends over 12 amino acids. Between the trimmed V and J ends, which lost 4 bases and 3 bases, there was a span of 6 bases.

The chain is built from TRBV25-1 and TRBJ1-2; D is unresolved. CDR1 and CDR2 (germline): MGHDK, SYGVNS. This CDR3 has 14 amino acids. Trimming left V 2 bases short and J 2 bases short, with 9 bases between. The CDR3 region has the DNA TGTGCCAGCAGTGAACCGGCTTGGAACTATGGCTACACCTTC. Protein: CASSEPAWNYGYTF.

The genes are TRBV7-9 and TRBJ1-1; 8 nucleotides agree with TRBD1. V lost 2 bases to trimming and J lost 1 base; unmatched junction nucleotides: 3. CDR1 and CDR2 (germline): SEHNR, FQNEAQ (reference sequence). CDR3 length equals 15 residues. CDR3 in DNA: TGTGCCAGCAGCTTAATGGGACAGGCGAACACTGAAGCTTTCTTT. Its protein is CASSLMGQANTEAFF.

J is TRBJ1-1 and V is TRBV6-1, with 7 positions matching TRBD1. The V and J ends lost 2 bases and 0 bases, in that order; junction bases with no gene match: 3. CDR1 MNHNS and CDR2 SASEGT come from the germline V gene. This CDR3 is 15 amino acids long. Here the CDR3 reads CASSEMGQMNTEAFF. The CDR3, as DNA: TGTGCCAGCAGTGAAATGGGACAGATGAACACTGAAGCTTTCTTT.

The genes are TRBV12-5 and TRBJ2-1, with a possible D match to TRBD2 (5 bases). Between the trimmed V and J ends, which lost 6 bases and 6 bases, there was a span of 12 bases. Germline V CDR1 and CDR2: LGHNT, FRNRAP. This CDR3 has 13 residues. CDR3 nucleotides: TGTGCTAGTGGAGGGTCGGGGATCAATGAGCAGTTCTTC. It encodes CASGGSGINEQFF.

The CDR3 coding sequence is TGTGCCAGCAGCTTAGTACCGGGTATGGAGACTGAAGCTTTCTTT. Protein product: CASSLVPGMETEAFF. V usage is TRBV7-6 and J usage is TRBJ1-1; D remains ambiguous. Germline lookup yields CDR1 SGHVS and CDR2 FNYEAQ. The V end lost 1 base, the J end lost 5 bases, and 14 bases lay between the germline ends. The CDR3 spans 15 residues.

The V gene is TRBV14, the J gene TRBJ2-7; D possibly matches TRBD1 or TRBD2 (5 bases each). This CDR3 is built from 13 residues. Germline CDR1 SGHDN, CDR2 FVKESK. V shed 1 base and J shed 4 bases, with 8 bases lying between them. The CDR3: CASSQGGSYEQYF. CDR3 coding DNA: TGTGCCAGCAGCCAAGGGGGGAGTTACGAGCAGTACTTC.

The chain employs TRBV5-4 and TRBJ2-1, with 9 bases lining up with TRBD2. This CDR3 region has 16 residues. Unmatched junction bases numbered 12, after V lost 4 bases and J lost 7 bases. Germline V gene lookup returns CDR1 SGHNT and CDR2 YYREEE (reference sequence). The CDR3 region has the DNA TGTGCCAGCAGCCTCGATAGCGGGGGCCGGGGGAATGAGCAGTTCTTC. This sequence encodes CASSLDSGGRGNEQFF.

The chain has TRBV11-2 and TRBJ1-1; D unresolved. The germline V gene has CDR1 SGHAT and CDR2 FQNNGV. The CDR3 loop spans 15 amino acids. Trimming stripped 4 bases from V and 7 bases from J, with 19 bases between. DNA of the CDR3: TGTGCCAGCAGCTCACCCTTCACCCCCCCCGGTGAAGCTTTCTTT. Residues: CASSSPFTPPGEAFF.

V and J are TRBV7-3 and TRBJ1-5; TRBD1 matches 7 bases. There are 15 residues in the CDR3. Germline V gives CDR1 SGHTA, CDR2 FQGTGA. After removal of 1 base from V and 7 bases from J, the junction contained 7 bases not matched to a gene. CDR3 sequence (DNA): TGTGCCAGCAGCTTAATTGGCCTACAGGGGCAGCCCCAGCATTTT. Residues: CASSLIGLQGQPQHF.

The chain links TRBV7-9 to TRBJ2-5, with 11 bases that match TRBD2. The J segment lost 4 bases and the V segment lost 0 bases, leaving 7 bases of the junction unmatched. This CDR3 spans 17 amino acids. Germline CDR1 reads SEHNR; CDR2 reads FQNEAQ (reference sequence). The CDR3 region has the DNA TGTGCCAGCAGCTTAGCTAGCGGGGGGGCAACGACAGAGACCCAGTACTTC. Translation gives CASSLASGGATTETQYF.

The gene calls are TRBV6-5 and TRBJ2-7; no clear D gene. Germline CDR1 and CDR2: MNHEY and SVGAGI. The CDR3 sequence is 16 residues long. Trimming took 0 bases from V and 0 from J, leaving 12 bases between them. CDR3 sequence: CASSYSLDWGSYEQYF. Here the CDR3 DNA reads TGTGCCAGCAGTTACTCGCTAGATTGGGGCTCCTACGAGCAGTACTTC.

CDR3 region: CASSPGGPNYGYTF. For the CDR3, the DNA is TGTGCCAGCAGTCCAGGGGGCCCTAACTATGGCTACACCTTC. The V and J genes are TRBV27 and TRBJ1-2; 8 nucleotides line up with TRBD1. V lost 5 bases to trimming and J lost 0 bases; unmatched junction nucleotides: 2. The CDR3 loop spans 14 amino acids. In germline, CDR1 is MNHEY, CDR2 SMNVEV (reference sequence).

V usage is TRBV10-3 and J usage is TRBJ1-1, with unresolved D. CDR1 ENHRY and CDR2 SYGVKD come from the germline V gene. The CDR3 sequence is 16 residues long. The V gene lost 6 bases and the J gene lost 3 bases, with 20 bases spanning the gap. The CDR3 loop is CAIREIYGGIDTEAFF. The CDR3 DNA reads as TGTGCCATCAGGGAAATTTACGGTGGAATCGACACTGAAGCTTTCTTT.

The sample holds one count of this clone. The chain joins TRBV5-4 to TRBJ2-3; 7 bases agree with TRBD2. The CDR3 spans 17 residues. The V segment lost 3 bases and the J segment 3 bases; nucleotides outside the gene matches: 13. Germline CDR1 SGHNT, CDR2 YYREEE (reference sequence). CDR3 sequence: CASSWTLGGGGTDTQYF. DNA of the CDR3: TGTGCCAGCAGCTGGACCCTTGGCGGGGGAGGTACAGATACGCAGTATTTT.

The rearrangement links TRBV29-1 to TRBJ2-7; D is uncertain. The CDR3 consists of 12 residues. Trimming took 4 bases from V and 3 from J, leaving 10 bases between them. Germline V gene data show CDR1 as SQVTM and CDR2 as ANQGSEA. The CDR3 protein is CSVGDILYEQYF. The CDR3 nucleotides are TGCAGCGTTGGCGACATACTCTACGAGCAGTACTTC.

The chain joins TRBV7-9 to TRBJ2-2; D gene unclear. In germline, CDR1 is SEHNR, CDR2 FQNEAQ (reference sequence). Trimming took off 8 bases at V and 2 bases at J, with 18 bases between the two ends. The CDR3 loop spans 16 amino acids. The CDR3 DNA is TGTGCCAGCTCTGGTCCGGGTCAGAGAAACACCGGGGAGCTGTTTTTT. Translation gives CASSGPGQRNTGELFF.

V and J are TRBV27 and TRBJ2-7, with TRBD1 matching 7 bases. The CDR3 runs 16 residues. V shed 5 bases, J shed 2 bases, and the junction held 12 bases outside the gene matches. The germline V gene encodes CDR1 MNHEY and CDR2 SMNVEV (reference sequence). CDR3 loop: CASSRTRGGKPYEQYF. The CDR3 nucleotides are TGTGCCAGCAGTCGCACCCGAGGGGGCAAACCCTACGAGCAGTACTTC.

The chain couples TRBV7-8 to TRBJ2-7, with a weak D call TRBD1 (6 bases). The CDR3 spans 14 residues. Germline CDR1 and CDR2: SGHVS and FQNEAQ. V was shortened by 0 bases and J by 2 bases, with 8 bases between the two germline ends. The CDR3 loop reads CASSLADSTYEQYF. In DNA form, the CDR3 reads TGTGCCAGCAGCTTAGCGGACAGTACCTACGAGCAGTACTTC.

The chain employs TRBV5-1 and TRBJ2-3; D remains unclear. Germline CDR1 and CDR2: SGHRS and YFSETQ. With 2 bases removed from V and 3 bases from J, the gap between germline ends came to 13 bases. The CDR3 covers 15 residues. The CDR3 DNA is TGCGCCAGCAGCTTCCGGGTCTCCACTACAGATACGCAGTATTTT. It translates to CASSFRVSTTDTQYF. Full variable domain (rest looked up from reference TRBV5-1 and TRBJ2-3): KAGVTQTPRYLIKTRGQQVTLSCSPISGHRSVSWYQQTPGQGLQFLFEYFSETQRNKGNFPGRFSGRQFSNSRSEMNVSTLELGDSALYLCASSFRVSTTDTQYFGPGTRLTVL.